Listed here is a single TCR beta chain. The same CDR3 can be traced to other DNA sequences in this sample. Time point noted: pre-treatment sample, taken before nivolumab and TIL therapy. Stage 4 NSCLC adults joined between late 2017 and January 2020. This specimen belongs to a study of TIL therapy for anti-PD-1-resistant metastatic lung cancer. Study as a whole: Tumor harvest preceded PD-1/PD-L1 blockade, followed by nivolumab treatment.

The CDR3 spans 14 residues. CDR1 SGHRS and CDR2 YFSETQ come from the germline V gene. V was pared by 0 bases and J by 4 bases, with 0 bases of the junction left unmatched. The libraries were made with immunoSEQ v3. Each library reached roughly 2 million read pairs, or about 4.5-6.5 million at deep level. TCRdb's table, derived via immunoSEQ multiplex PCR, lists solely in-frame clones and lacks some. The sample lists 45,000 to 75,000 clones; 55% to 75% were seen once. The chain uses TRBV5-1 and TRBJ2-2; 7 bases match TRBD1. The starting material was blood, obtained at baseline. The source is a person aged 25-85 years with non-small cell lung cancer. The CDR3 coding sequence is TGCGCCAGCAGCTTGGGACAGGGCACCGGGGAGCTGTTTTTT. As protein: CASSLGQGTGELFF.